These 6 T cell receptor beta chains originate from one sample sequenced in a study of Ad26.COV2.S vaccination and SARS-CoV-2 variants. Treatment reported: some 20 received Ad26.COV2.S at low or high dose, single or two shots; 5 received placebo; per-sample allocation not given. On day 63 after the first injection, vaccine and placebo recipients gave samples. This table comes from immunoSEQ multiplex PCR, and its TCRdb copy is limited to in-frame clones, with some not included. Among 350,000 to 450,000 clones listed, about 88% were seen once. The sequencing here drew on peripheral blood, taken in a trial of Ad26.COV2.S vaccine versus placebo. The source is a person between 18 and 65 years old who received the Ad26.COV2.S COVID-19 vaccine or a placebo.

The chain carries TRBV4-1 and TRBJ2-6, with D perhaps TRBD1 (6 bases). Germline-derived CDR1 and CDR2 are MGHRA and YSYEKL. Trimming shortened V by 1 base and J by 4 bases, and 23 bases separated the two germline ends. There are 20 residues in the CDR3. CDR3 in amino acids: CASSQVLSGVLVEGANVLTF. The CDR3 bases are TGCGCCAGCAGCCAAGTTCTCTCAGGGGTCCTAGTGGAGGGGGCCAACGTCCTGACTTTC.

CDR3 coding DNA: TGCGCCAGCAGCGTCCGGGTCGTCAATGAGCAGTTCTTC. Translation: CASSVRVVNEQFF. The V gene is TRBV4-3, the J gene TRBJ2-1; D is unresolved. The CDR3 covers 13 residues. The germline V gene has CDR1 LGHNA and CDR2 YSLEER. The ends were cut back, 5 bases at V and 6 bases at J, with 11 bases in the middle.

This clone has only a few counts. J is TRBJ2-7 and V is TRBV10-2; tentative D call: TRBD1 (5 bases). Germline CDR1 is WSHSY and CDR2 is SAAADI. Between the trimmed V and J ends, which lost 0 bases and 5 bases, there was a span of 8 bases. The CDR3 sequence is 13 residues long. CDR3 amino acids: CASSESDSHEQYF. The DNA for the CDR3 is TGCGCCAGCAGTGAGTCTGACAGCCACGAGCAGTACTTC.

The chain employs TRBV12-5 and TRBJ1-4; D call uncertain. CDR3 length: 12 amino acids. From germline, CDR1 is LGHNT and CDR2 FRNRAP. Trimming cost V 0 bases and J 13 bases, with 9 bases left between them. The CDR3 DNA follows: TGTGCTAGTGGTTTGGTAAACGGGCGACTGTTTTTT. Its protein product is CASGLVNGRLFF.

The chain couples TRBV13 to TRBJ1-5, with TRBD1 matching over 8 bases. Per the germline V gene, CDR1 is PRHDT and CDR2 is FYEKMQ (reference sequence). This CDR3 region has 14 residues. V was clipped by 5 bases and J by 7 bases; unmatched bases: 7. CDR3 amino acids: CASSRNRGTQPQHF. DNA for the CDR3: TGTGCCAGCAGCCGAAACAGGGGGACACAGCCCCAGCATTTT.

The J gene is TRBJ2-1, the V gene TRBV27; the D gene could be TRBD1 or TRBD2 (5 bases each). This CDR3 contains 13 residues. Germline V lookup: CDR1 MNHEY, CDR2 SMNVEV (reference sequence). Trimming stripped 6 bases from V and 3 bases from J, with 9 bases between. The CDR3 nucleotides read TGTGCCAGCAGCCCGAGGGGCTACAATGAGCAGTTCTTC. This gives the protein CASSPRGYNEQFF.